These 11 T cell receptor beta chains originate from one sample sequenced in a study of blood T cell repertoires in COVID-19. The assay was immunoSEQ multiplex PCR, and TCRdb's table has in-frame clones only and misses some. The sample has over 400,000 clones; around nine tenths are singletons. The sequenced material came from peripheral blood. Receptor source: a woman in her forties or fifties with COVID-19, enrolled during active disease.

This clone appeared a few times. V gene TRBV9 combines with J gene TRBJ1-1, with TRBD1 matching 8 bases. The CDR3 sequence is 14 residues long. V shed 0 bases and J 3 bases; nucleotides not matched to a gene: 1. Germline V gene lookup returns CDR1 SGDLS and CDR2 YYNGEE. Written as DNA, the CDR3 is TGTGCCAGCAGCGTAGCAGGGGGCGACACTGAAGCTTTCTTT. This sequence encodes CASSVAGGDTEAFF. The variable domain in full, completed from reference TRBV9 and TRBJ1-1, reads DSGVTQTPKHLITATGQRVTLRCSPRSGDLSVYWYQQSLDQGLQFLIQYYNGEERAKGNILERFSAQQFPDLHSELNLSSLELGDSALYFCASSVAGGDTEAFFGQGTRLTVV.

For the CDR3, the DNA is TGTGCCAGCAGTCTACCGGGACAGGGTAGGCGCGGCTACACCTTC. It codes for CASSLPGQGRRGYTF. The chain couples TRBV28 to TRBJ1-2; 9 nucleotides line up with TRBD1. CDR3 length: 15 amino acids. Trimming removed 5 bases from V and 8 bases from J; junction bases left unmatched: 12. In germline, CDR1 is MDHEN, CDR2 SYDVKM.

A few counts support this clone. The CDR3 region is CASGDRGPSEAFF. The CDR3 DNA sequence: TGTGCTAGTGGTGACAGGGGGCCGAGTGAAGCTTTCTTT. The V call is TRBV12-5, the J call TRBJ1-1, with 10 bases aligning to TRBD1. This CDR3 comprises 13 residues. The V gene end was trimmed by 5 bases and the J gene end by 7 bases; junction bases not matched to a gene: 4. Germline V gene data show CDR1 as LGHNT and CDR2 as FRNRAP.

The chain has TRBV27 and TRBJ2-2; unclear D gene. This CDR3 spans 12 amino acids. From germline, CDR1 is MNHEY and CDR2 SMNVEV (reference sequence). V lost 8 bases and J 5 bases, leaving 9 bases between the germline ends. The CDR3 reads CASGRITGELFF. Here the CDR3 DNA reads TGTGCCAGCGGCCGCATAACCGGGGAGCTGTTTTTT.

As regards this clone: This same CDR3 is encoded by further DNA sequences in the sample. The chain uses TRBV12-3 or TRBV12-4 and TRBJ1-1; no clear D. V shed 2 bases and J shed 4 bases, with 2 bases lying between them. The CDR3 runs 11 residues. CDR3: CASSLRTEAFF. The CDR3 nucleotides are TGTGCCAGCAGTTTACGCACTGAAGCTTTCTTT.

The CDR3 is CASSPPEWTGKNIQYF. CDR3 DNA: TGTGCCAGCTCACCACCTGAGTGGACAGGAAAAAACATTCAGTACTTC. The rearrangement joins TRBV18 to TRBJ2-4, with 7 bases identical to TRBD1. The germline V gene has CDR1 KGHSH and CDR2 LQKENI. This CDR3 comprises 16 residues. V lost 0 bases and J lost 4; bases outside the gene matches: 6.

The gene calls are TRBV7-3 and TRBJ2-1; TRBD2 matches at 10 bases. The V segment lost 4 bases and the J segment 7 bases; nucleotides outside the gene matches: 7. Germline V gene sequence: CDR1 SGHTA, CDR2 FQGTGA. This CDR3 comprises 15 residues. The CDR3 DNA sequence: TGTGCCAGCAGCTGGAAGCGGGGGGGCCCGAATGAGCAGTTCTTC. Translating gives CASSWKRGGPNEQFF.

Comment on this clone: In the same sample, other DNA sequences code for this CDR3. This rearrangement joins TRBV7-9 to TRBJ1-2; unclear D gene. The V end was cut by 1 base, the J end by 3 bases, with 6 bases between. Germline assignment: CDR1 SEHNR and CDR2 FQNEAQ (reference sequence). This CDR3 is built from 13 residues. DNA of the CDR3: TGTGCCAGCAGCTTAGGAACGGACTATGGCTACACCTTC. This gives the protein CASSLGTDYGYTF.

The J gene is TRBJ1-5, the V gene TRBV5-1, with D perhaps TRBD1 (6 bases). In germline, CDR1 is SGHRS, CDR2 YFSETQ. This CDR3 has 14 amino acids. With 0 bases removed from V and 11 bases from J, the gap between germline ends came to 15 bases. The CDR3 DNA reads as TGCGCCAGCAGCTTGGAAGGGGGTAAGGGGGCCCAGCATTTT. Protein product: CASSLEGGKGAQHF.

The chain has TRBV28 and TRBJ1-1, with D possibly TRBD1 on 5 matching bases. CDR3 length: 14 amino acids. CDR1 MDHEN and CDR2 SYDVKM come from the germline V gene. V was cut by 5 bases and J by 1 base, with 11 bases left in between. The CDR3 is CASSQLTENTEAFF. The CDR3 DNA follows: TGTGCCAGCAGTCAACTGACAGAGAACACTGAAGCTTTCTTT.

The J gene is TRBJ1-5, the V gene TRBV6-5; 7 bases map to TRBD1. The V gene's germline CDR1 is MNHEY and CDR2 SVGAGI. V shed 4 bases and J 2 bases; nucleotides not matched to a gene: 2. The CDR3 runs 14 residues. The DNA for the CDR3 is TGTGCCAGCAGTTCCGGACAGGGCAATCAGCCCCAGCATTTT. Translated, it gives CASSSGQGNQPQHF.